This TCR beta chain originates from a study of T cell repertoires in ileal Crohn's disease. Study results and caveats: Clonality above 26.8% at surgery always came with endoscopic recurrence. Compared with non-smokers, active smokers at surgery showed more clonal expansions.

This clone is hyperexpanded (1% or more) in the sample. Its matching antigen is unknown. CDR1 and CDR2 from the germline V gene are SGHNT and YYREEE (reference sequence). The CDR3 spans 19 residues. V lost 4 bases and J lost 5; bases outside the gene matches: 16. Noted time point: neoterminal ileum biopsy at postoperative endoscopy, about 6 months after surgery. Eligibility required adulthood, ileal or ileocolonic Crohn's disease and indicated ileocolonic resection. TCRB immunosequencing input was five hundred nanograms of biopsy DNA per sample. Data came from immunoSEQ multiplex PCR; TCRdb stores just in-frame clones and leaves some out. Among about 630 clones listed, approximately 85% were seen once.

The specimen sequenced was ileal tissue. V and J are TRBV5-4 and TRBJ1-6; 9 nucleotides match TRBD1. The TCR originated in an adult with Crohn's disease. The CDR3 reads CASSRQPKDTGGNNSPLHF. The CDR3 DNA reads as TGTGCCAGCAGCCGACAGCCGAAAGATACAGGGGGCAATAATTCACCCCTCCACTTT.